The 31 T cell receptor beta chains below all came from one sample that was sequenced in a study of T cells in Graves' hyperthyroidism and ophthalmopathy (dated by TCRdb to the late 2010s). Library preparation employed multiplex PCR. The sequencer was an Illumina HiSeq 2000. TCR beta CDR3 regions were amplified from RNA transcripts. A first-round RT-PCR of the TCR CDR3 used the HTBI primer set with the Qiagen OneStep RT-PCR kit. TCRdb passed the public sequencing reads through fastp at Q25 and MiXCR, retaining productive beta sequences. Every distinct CDR3 protein forms one entry, paired with its most common genes and DNA. Here the sample has fewer than 750,000 distinct CDR3 sequences; about 14% occur a single time. Approximately 4.3% of the sample goes to the ten largest clones. The sequencing input was blood. The receptors stem from a woman aged 40 to 50 with Graves' ophthalmopathy.

This clonotype was seen repeatedly, ten times or more. The V gene is TRBV19, the J gene TRBJ2-7; 9 bases line up with TRBD2. The CDR3 is 13 residues long. The J segment lost 7 bases and the V segment lost 4 bases, leaving 5 bases of the junction unmatched. CDR1 is LNHDA, CDR2 SQIVND, per germline (reference sequence). The chain's CDR3 is CASSKAGGGEQYF. The CDR3 DNA is TGTGCCAGTAGTAAAGCGGGAGGCGGAGAGCAGTACTTC.

The rearrangement links TRBV27 to TRBJ2-5, with TRBD2 matching 7 bases. The CDR3 runs 15 residues. CDR1 is MNHEY, CDR2 SMNVEV, per germline (reference sequence). With 4 bases clipped from V and 2 bases from J, the junction kept 7 bases outside the gene matches. The CDR3 spells CASSSFWTRQETQYF. CDR3 nucleotides: TGTGCCAGCAGTTCCTTTTGGACTAGACAAGAGACCCAGTACTTC.

This clonotype was found many times. The chain couples TRBV2 to TRBJ2-2; perhaps TRBD2 as D (5 bases). With 4 bases removed from V and 1 base from J, the gap between germline ends came to 7 bases. Germline lookup yields CDR1 SNHLY and CDR2 FYNNEI. The CDR3 is 14 amino acids. The CDR3 loop reads CASSVEGNTGELFF. CDR3 nucleotides: TGTGCCAGCAGTGTAGAGGGGAACACCGGGGAGCTGTTTTTT.

The table lists this clonotype with a few counts. Germline is not matched at one junction end, which may reflect a read error. CDR3 region: CASSLDAVRRELFF. As DNA, the CDR3 is TGTGCCAGCAGTTTAGACGCGGTTAGGAGGGAGCTGTTTTTT. The chain joins TRBV7-2 to TRBJ2-2; D unresolved. The CDR3 has 14 residues. CDR1 is SGHTA, CDR2 FQGNSA, per germline.

This clonotype occurred many times. J is TRBJ1-1 and V is TRBV20-1, with D maybe TRBD1 (6 bases). The CDR3 consists of 12 residues. The V gene's germline CDR1 is DFQATT and CDR2 SNEGSKA (reference sequence). As DNA, the CDR3 is TGCAGCCCAATGGAGGGGGGAACTGAAGCTTTCTTT. It is translated as CSPMEGGTEAFF.

The V call is TRBV11-2, the J call TRBJ2-5; TRBD2 agrees at 9 bases. Trimming cost V 4 bases and J 5 bases; bases outside gene matches: 8. The germline V gene has CDR1 SGHAT and CDR2 FQNNGV. CDR3 length: 15 amino acids. CDR3 in amino acids: CASSWTSEPRETQYF. Here the CDR3 DNA reads TGTGCCAGCAGCTGGACTAGCGAACCCCGTGAGACCCAGTACTTC.

This clonotype was observed many times. The junction does not match germline at one end; this may be a read error. V is TRBV28 and J is TRBJ2-5; D might be TRBD2 (6 bases). There are 14 residues in the CDR3. The V gene's germline CDR1 is MDHEN and CDR2 SYDVKM. CDR3: CSGGRGGLRETQYF. The CDR3 coding sequence is TGCTCCGGTGGAAGGGGAGGCTTGCGAGAGACCCAGTACTTC. Full variable domain (missing parts from reference TRBV28 and TRBJ2-5): DVKVTQSSRYLVKRTGEKVFLECVQDMDHENMFWYRQDPGLGLRLIYFSYDVKMKEKGDIPEGYSVSREKKERFSLILESASTNQTSMYLCSGGRGGLRETQYFGPGTRLLVL.

There are many counts of this clonotype. This chain joins TRBV6-2 or TRBV6-3 and TRBJ2-5, with D possibly being TRBD2 (5 bases). The V and J ends lost 0 bases and 5 bases respectively, with 10 bases between them. This CDR3 has 14 residues. CDR1 is MNHEY, CDR2 SVGEGT, per germline. CDR3 in DNA: TGTGCCAGCAGTTACTCGTGGCCGGGGGAGACCCAGTACTTC. It translates to CASSYSWPGETQYF.

This chain links TRBV12-3 or TRBV12-4 with TRBJ2-7; 9 bases are a match to TRBD1. The CDR3 consists of 15 residues. Germline trimming cut 4 bases from V and 4 bases from J; bases unmatched to any gene: 8. The CDR3: CASSSGTGSGYEQYF. DNA of the CDR3: TGTGCCAGCAGTTCTGGGACAGGGAGTGGGTACGAGCAGTACTTC.

This clonotype was seen ten or more times. The genes are TRBV6-5 and TRBJ2-7; D remains unclear. The CDR3 contains 15 residues. With 5 bases removed from V and 2 bases from J, the gap between germline ends came to 16 bases. Germline V gene sequence: CDR1 MNHEY, CDR2 SVGAGI. The CDR3 coding sequence is TGTGCCAGCAGTCTTCAAGTCGGGCCCACCTACGAGCAGTACTTC. This translates into CASSLQVGPTYEQYF.

This clonotype showed up many times. This chain links TRBV28 with TRBJ1-2, with 7 bases fitting TRBD1. With 2 bases clipped from V and 7 bases from J, the junction kept 7 bases outside the gene matches. CDR1 is MDHEN, CDR2 SYDVKM, per germline. The CDR3 runs to 14 residues. The DNA for the CDR3 is TGTGCCAGCAGTTTAGTTGGCAGGGGGTTTGGCTACACCTTC. Its translation is CASSLVGRGFGYTF.

The sample holds many counts of this clonotype. This chain links TRBV9 with TRBJ2-5; TRBD2 might be the D (5 bases). The CDR3 has 15 residues. V lost 0 bases, J lost 5 bases, and 14 bases lay in between. The germline gives CDR1 SGDLS, CDR2 YYNGEE. DNA of the CDR3: TGTGCCAGCAGCGTAGGTGTGGGAGATGGGGAGACCCAGTACTTC. Amino acid sequence: CASSVGVGDGETQYF. Full variable domain (outside the CDR3, taken from reference TRBV9 and TRBJ2-5): DSGVTQTPKHLITATGQRVTLRCSPRSGDLSVYWYQQSLDQGLQFLIQYYNGEERAKGNILERFSAQQFPDLHSELNLSSLELGDSALYFCASSVGVGDGETQYFGPGTRLLVL.

The table lists this clonotype with many counts. Here the CDR3 reads CASRVTSYEQYF. CDR3 DNA: TGTGCCAGCAGGGTTACCTCCTACGAGCAGTACTTC. V and J are TRBV2 and TRBJ2-7; no clear D. With 6 bases removed from V and 0 bases from J, the gap between germline ends came to 6 bases. This CDR3 region has 12 residues. Germline values: CDR1 SNHLY, CDR2 FYNNEI.

J is TRBJ2-7 and V is TRBV10-3; 7 bases align to TRBD1. CDR1 and CDR2 from the germline V gene are ENHRY and SYGVKD. V shed 7 bases, J shed 5 bases, and the junction held 8 bases outside the gene matches. The CDR3 is made up of 13 amino acids. The CDR3 DNA reads as TGTGCCATCACCAGGACAGGTCGGGACGAGCAGTACTTC. This codes for CAITRTGRDEQYF.

This clonotype was seen at least ten times. The chain recombines TRBV29-1 with TRBJ1-1; 9 bases map to TRBD1. The CDR3 runs to 13 residues. CDR1 is SQVTM, CDR2 ANQGSEA, per germline. V lost 6 bases to trimming and J lost 1 base; unmatched junction nucleotides: 3. The CDR3 DNA follows: TGCAGCGTAACAGGGGGCAGGAACACTGAAGCTTTCTTT. Translating it yields CSVTGGRNTEAFF.

This clonotype was detected many times. The chain joins TRBV12-3 or TRBV12-4 to TRBJ1-1; the D gene is possibly TRBD1 (5 bases). Trimming took 7 bases from V and 1 from J, leaving 13 bases between them. The CDR3 contains 14 residues. The CDR3 sequence is CASTLRRGNTEAFF. CDR3 coding DNA: TGTGCCAGCACCCTGAGGAGGGGGAACACTGAAGCTTTCTTT.

This chain joins TRBV27 and TRBJ1-1; D is unclear. This CDR3 has 12 residues. The germline V gene has CDR1 MNHEY and CDR2 SMNVEV (reference sequence). V was cut by 6 bases and J by 4 bases, with 9 bases left in between. Here the CDR3 DNA reads TGTGCCAGCAGAAGCGGTGGCACTGAAGCTTTCTTT. It specifies CASRSGGTEAFF.

This clonotype was detected ten times or more. This rearrangement joins TRBV28 to TRBJ1-3, with 7 bases lining up with TRBD1. There are 13 residues in the CDR3. V trimming: 8 bases; J trimming: 3 bases; junction bases outside the gene matches: 4. CDR1 is MDHEN, CDR2 SYDVKM, per germline. Written as DNA, the CDR3 is TGTGCCAGCCAGGGGGGACGTGGAAACACCATATATTTT. Translation: CASQGGRGNTIYF. The full variable domain, with the rest looked up from reference TRBV28 and TRBJ1-3, is DVKVTQSSRYLVKRTGEKVFLECVQDMDHENMFWYRQDPGLGLRLIYFSYDVKMKEKGDIPEGYSVSREKKERFSLILESASTNQTSMYLCASQGGRGNTIYFGEGSWLTVV.

This clonotype was observed many times. The chain is built from TRBV28 and TRBJ1-2; weak D call: TRBD1 (5 bases). This CDR3 spans 13 amino acids. V lost 7 bases and J 8 bases, leaving 17 bases between the germline ends. Germline-derived CDR1 and CDR2 are MDHEN and SYDVKM. The CDR3 nucleotides read TGTGCCAGCAAGCCTCCGGCAGGGCGAGGCTACACCTTC. Translated: CASKPPAGRGYTF.

Ten or more counts support this clonotype. The chain recombines TRBV10-3 with TRBJ1-1; D possibly corresponds to TRBD1 (6 bases). Between the trimmed V and J ends, which lost 7 bases and 11 bases, there was a span of 17 bases. CDR3 length: 12 amino acids. Germline values: CDR1 ENHRY, CDR2 SYGVKD. CDR3 sequence: CAIKGSGGVAFF. The CDR3 DNA reads TGTGCCATCAAGGGATCCGGGGGCGTCGCTTTCTTT.

This clonotype occurred many times. The chain joins TRBV28 to TRBJ2-7, with TRBD2 matching over 8 bases. The ends lost 7 bases at V and 2 bases at J; junction bases unmatched: 7. The germline gives CDR1 MDHEN, CDR2 SYDVKM. This CDR3 has 14 amino acids. CDR3 sequence (DNA): TGTGCCAGCACCCCCACTAGCGGCGCCTACGAGCAGTACTTC. Translating gives CASTPTSGAYEQYF.

Remarks on this clonotype: With a much larger clone just one base away, this may be a read error. This CDR3 fails to terminate in the conserved phenylalanine or tryptophan, so it likely reflects a read error. The V and J genes are TRBV24-1 and TRBJ2-7, with unresolved D. V was pared by 8 bases and J by 3 bases, with 4 bases between. This CDR3 is 10 amino acids long. Per the germline V gene, CDR1 is KGHDR and CDR2 is SFDVKD. CDR3 sequence (DNA): TGTGCCACCACAGGCTACGAGCAGTACATC. Translation gives CATTGYEQYI.

By share, this clonotype counts as medium-sized (0.01 to 0.1%). The chain links TRBV28 to TRBJ2-7, with 12 positions matching TRBD1. Germline lookup yields CDR1 MDHEN and CDR2 SYDVKM. CDR3 length equals 15 residues. With 6 bases clipped from V and 5 bases from J, the junction kept 8 bases outside the gene matches. CDR3 sequence: CASSKVRDRGHEQYF. CDR3 nucleotide sequence: TGTGCCAGCAGCAAGGTCCGGGACAGGGGGCACGAGCAGTACTTC.

This clonotype showed up many times. The chain has TRBV6-2 or TRBV6-3 and TRBJ1-1; 9 bases agree with TRBD1. Germline CDR1 MNHEY, CDR2 SVGEGT. The CDR3 runs 12 residues. J lost 7 bases, V lost 7 bases, and 4 bases had no gene match. The CDR3 region is CASKGQGFEAFF. In DNA form, the CDR3 reads TGTGCCAGCAAAGGACAGGGGTTTGAAGCTTTCTTT.

This clonotype was found many times. The gene calls are TRBV11-2 and TRBJ1-1; a weak D match, TRBD1 (5 bases). This CDR3 spans 14 amino acids. V lost 4 bases, J lost 1 base, and 10 bases lay in between. CDR1 is SGHAT, CDR2 FQNNGV, per germline. The CDR3 spells CASSYRSANTEAFF. CDR3 bases: TGTGCCAGCAGCTACAGGAGCGCGAACACTGAAGCTTTCTTT.

Only one count was recorded for this clonotype. V and J are TRBV12-5 and TRBJ1-5, with a tentative D call TRBD1 (5 bases). CDR3 size: 14 residues. V shed 5 bases and J shed 3 bases, with 11 bases lying between them. Per germline, CDR1 LGHNT and CDR2 FRNRAP. CDR3 residues: CASGGGRVNQPQHF. The CDR3 coding sequence is TGTGCTAGTGGTGGGGGACGGGTCAATCAGCCCCAGCATTTT.

This clonotype was counted many times. The rearrangement joins TRBV2 to TRBJ2-7; D is ambiguous. Germline V gene lookup returns CDR1 SNHLY and CDR2 FYNNEI. Trimming removed 5 bases from V and 2 bases from J, with 10 bases in between. This CDR3 comprises 13 residues. The CDR3 region is CASSMMTTYEQYF. DNA of the CDR3: TGTGCCAGCAGTATGATGACCACCTACGAGCAGTACTTC.

This chain uses TRBV6-2 or TRBV6-3 with TRBJ2-7; D gene uncertain. V lost 3 bases and J lost 0, with 9 bases in between. The CDR3 extends over 14 amino acids. CDR1 MNHEY and CDR2 SVGEGT come from the germline V gene. CDR3 sequence: CASSYGFSSYEQYF. The CDR3 DNA is TGTGCCAGCAGTTATGGTTTTAGCTCCTACGAGCAGTACTTC.

At least ten counts were recorded for this clonotype. This chain links TRBV7-9 with TRBJ1-1; a possible D gene is TRBD1 (5 bases). The V and J ends lost 5 bases and 4 bases respectively, with 11 bases between them. The CDR3 runs to 13 residues. Germline V gene lookup returns CDR1 SEHNR and CDR2 FQNEAQ (reference sequence). CDR3 in amino acids: CASSQQAGTEAFF. CDR3 sequence (DNA): TGTGCCAGCAGCCAACAGGCTGGCACTGAAGCTTTCTTT.

V and J are TRBV20-1 and TRBJ2-2; 9 nucleotides match TRBD1. The V and J ends lost 6 bases and 2 bases, in that order; junction bases with no gene match: 4. The CDR3 length is 14 residues. Germline assignment: CDR1 DFQATT and CDR2 SNEGSKA (reference sequence). DNA for the CDR3: TGCAGTGCCCCGGACAGGGGAAACACCGGGGAGCTGTTTTTT. This translates into CSAPDRGNTGELFF.

The chain links TRBV3-1 to TRBJ2-7; D not certain. The CDR3 sequence is 14 residues long. CDR1 LGHDT and CDR2 YNNKEL come from the germline V gene (reference sequence). The V gene lost 7 bases and the J gene lost 6 bases, with 19 bases spanning the gap. The DNA for the CDR3 is TGTGCCAGCACCCCCTCGGAAGGGTGGGGCGAGCAGTACTTC. This translates into CASTPSEGWGEQYF.